Following are 9 T cell receptor beta chains from one sample sequenced in a study of blood T cells in healthy people across ages. The second PCR ran roughly 6 to 11 cycles with a sample-barcoded 5' primer and J-beta primers. TCRdb reprocessed the 5' RACE reads via MiXCR and lists one record per CDR3 protein. The table has about 650,000 distinct CDR3 sequences, 32% seen once. The material sequenced was blood. The origin of the receptors is a woman older than 75 in good health.

A note on this clonotype: Being one base from a much bigger clone, this may be a read error. V and J are TRBV7-9 and TRBJ1-2; D gene uncertain. V gave up 8 bases and J gave up 8 bases, with 15 bases separating them. The CDR3 extends over 12 amino acids. CDR1 SEHNR and CDR2 FQNEAQ come from the germline V gene (reference sequence). CDR3 sequence (DNA): TGTGCCAGCCCCCTGGGTTCTAGCGGCTACACCTTC. Its translation is CASPLGSSGYTF.

There are a few counts of this clonotype. Here the CDR3 reads CSARDPGNQPQHF. For the CDR3, the DNA is TGCAGTGCTAGAGATCCTGGGAATCAGCCCCAGCATTTT. The chain links TRBV20-1 to TRBJ1-5; D is undetermined. V gave up 0 bases and J gave up 4 bases, with 7 bases separating them. Germline lookup yields CDR1 DFQATT and CDR2 SNEGSKA (reference sequence). The CDR3 has 13 amino acids.

This rearrangement joins TRBV7-2 to TRBJ1-4; D is perhaps TRBD1 (5 bases). This CDR3 comprises 15 residues. Germline V CDR1 and CDR2: SGHTA, FQGNSA. Trimming cost V 1 base and J 8 bases, with 14 bases left between them. The CDR3 sequence: CASSLDGARGEKLFF. DNA of the CDR3: TGTGCCAGCAGCTTAGACGGGGCCCGGGGCGAAAAACTGTTTTTT.

As concerns this clonotype: A read error is possible here, since a much larger clone lies one base away. The chain combines TRBV20-1 with TRBJ2-3; D remains ambiguous. This CDR3 region has 15 residues. With 0 bases removed from V and 5 bases from J, the gap between germline ends came to 15 bases. Germline V gene sequence: CDR1 DFQATT, CDR2 SNEGSKA (reference sequence). The chain's CDR3 is CSARDPRAPLDTQYF. CDR3 nucleotide sequence: TGCAGTGCTAGAGATCCCCGGGCGCCCCTAGATACGCAGTATTTT.

CDR3 in DNA: TGTGCCACCAGCAGAGAGCGGGGATCCTCCTACGAGCAGTACTTC. It specifies CATSRERGSSYEQYF. The gene calls are TRBV15 and TRBJ2-7; D is possibly TRBD2 (6 bases). In germline, CDR1 is LNHNV, CDR2 YYDKDF (reference sequence). The CDR3 has 15 amino acids. The V end lost 0 bases, the J end lost 0 bases, and 9 bases lay between the germline ends. The full variable domain, with the rest looked up from reference TRBV15 and TRBJ2-7, is DAMVIQNPRYQVTQFGKPVTLSCSQTLNHNVMYWYQQKSSQAPKLLFHYYDKDFNNEADTPDNFQSRRPNTSFCFLDIRSPGLGDTAMYLCATSRERGSSYEQYFGPGTRLTVT.

This clonotype was seen at least ten times. The rearrangement uses TRBV9 and TRBJ2-7; perhaps TRBD1 as D (6 bases). Looked up from germline, CDR1 is SGDLS and CDR2 is YYNGEE. Trimming shortened V by 7 bases and J by 4 bases, and 15 bases separated the two germline ends. CDR3 length equals 13 residues. The CDR3 DNA sequence: TGTGCCAGCGGGCCGGGACAACGATACGAGCAGTACTTC. Encoded protein: CASGPGQRYEQYF. The whole variable domain, remainder taken from reference TRBV9 and TRBJ2-7, is DSGVTQTPKHLITATGQRVTLRCSPRSGDLSVYWYQQSLDQGLQFLIQYYNGEERAKGNILERFSAQQFPDLHSELNLSSLELGDSALYFCASGPGQRYEQYFGPGTRLTVT.

Details on this clonotype: This clone may be a read error of a much larger clone one base away. V gene TRBV19 combines with J gene TRBJ2-4; D might be TRBD1 or TRBD2, each matching 5 bases. Germline V gives CDR1 LNHDA, CDR2 SQIVND (reference sequence). V was cut by 2 bases and J by 13 bases, with 18 bases left in between. CDR3 size: 14 residues. The CDR3 protein is CASSIRTGAHEQYF. The DNA for the CDR3 is TGTGCCAGTAGTATAAGGACTGGGGCCCATGAGCAGTACTTC.

This clonotype was counted ten times or more. This chain links TRBV20-1 with TRBJ2-1; D might be TRBD1 (6 bases). CDR1 and CDR2 from the germline V gene are DFQATT and SNEGSKA (reference sequence). This CDR3 region has 13 residues. The V end lost 0 bases, the J end lost 10 bases, and 13 bases lay between the germline ends. CDR3 sequence reads: CSARDLGANEQFF. The CDR3 DNA reads as TGCAGTGCTAGAGATCTGGGGGCGAACGAGCAGTTCTTC.

This clonotype has more than one count but fewer than ten. A read error may explain this, as a much larger clone is one base away. This chain uses TRBV20-1 with TRBJ1-2; tentatively, D is TRBD1 (6 bases). The CDR3 loop spans 12 amino acids. Germline V gene sequence: CDR1 DFQATT, CDR2 SNEGSKA (reference sequence). The CDR3 is CRPAPGAHGYTF. As DNA, the CDR3 is TGCAGGCCCGCCCCAGGGGCGCACGGCTACACCTTC.